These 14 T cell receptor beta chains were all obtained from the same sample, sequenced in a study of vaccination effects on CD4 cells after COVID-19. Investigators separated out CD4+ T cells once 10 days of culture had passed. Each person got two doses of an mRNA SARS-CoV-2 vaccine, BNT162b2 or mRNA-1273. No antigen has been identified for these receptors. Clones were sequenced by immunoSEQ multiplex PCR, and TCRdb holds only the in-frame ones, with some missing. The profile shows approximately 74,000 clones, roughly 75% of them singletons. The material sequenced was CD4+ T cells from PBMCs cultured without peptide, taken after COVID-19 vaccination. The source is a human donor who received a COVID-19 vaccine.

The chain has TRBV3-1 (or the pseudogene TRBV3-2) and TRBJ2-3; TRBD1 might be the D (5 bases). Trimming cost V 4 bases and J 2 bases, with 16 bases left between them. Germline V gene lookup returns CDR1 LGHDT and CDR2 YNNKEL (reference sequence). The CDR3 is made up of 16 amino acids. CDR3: CASSPQVGAVTDTQYF. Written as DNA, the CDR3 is TGTGCCAGCAGCCCGCAGGTAGGGGCCGTCACAGATACGCAGTATTTT.

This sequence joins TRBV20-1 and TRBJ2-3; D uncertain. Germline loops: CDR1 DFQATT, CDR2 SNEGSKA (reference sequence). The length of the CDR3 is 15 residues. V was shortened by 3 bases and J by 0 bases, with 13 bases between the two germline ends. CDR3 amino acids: CSASWLSTSTDTQYF. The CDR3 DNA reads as TGCAGTGCTAGTTGGCTATCAACAAGCACAGATACGCAGTATTTT.

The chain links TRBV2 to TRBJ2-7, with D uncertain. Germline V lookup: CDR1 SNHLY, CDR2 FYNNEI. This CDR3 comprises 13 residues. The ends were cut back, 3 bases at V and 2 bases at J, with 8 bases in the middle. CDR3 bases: TGTGCCAGCAGTGATGGGGTTACCTACGAGCAGTACGTC. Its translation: CASSDGVTYEQYV.

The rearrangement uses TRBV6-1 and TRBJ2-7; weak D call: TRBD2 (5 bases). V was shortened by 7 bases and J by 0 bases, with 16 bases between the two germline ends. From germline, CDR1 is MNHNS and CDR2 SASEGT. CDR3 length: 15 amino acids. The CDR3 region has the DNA TGTGCCAGCACCGCGGGTACGGTTAGCTCCTACGAGCAGTACGTC. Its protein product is CASTAGTVSSYEQYV.

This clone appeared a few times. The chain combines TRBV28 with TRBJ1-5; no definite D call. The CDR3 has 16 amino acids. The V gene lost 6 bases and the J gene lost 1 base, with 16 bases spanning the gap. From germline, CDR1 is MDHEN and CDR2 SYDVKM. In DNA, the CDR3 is TGTGCCAGCAGCCCCGAAGGATTGGGGAGCAATCAGCCCCAGCATTTT. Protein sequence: CASSPEGLGSNQPQHF.

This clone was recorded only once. This CDR3 is CASSYQGSTDTQYF. The CDR3, as DNA: TGTGCCAGCAGTTACCAGGGTTCCACAGATACGCAGTATTTT. V is TRBV6-5 and J is TRBJ2-3; perhaps TRBD1 as D (5 bases). Germline CDR1 is MNHEY and CDR2 is SVGAGI. The CDR3 loop spans 14 amino acids. V shed 2 bases and J shed 2 bases, with 8 bases lying between them.

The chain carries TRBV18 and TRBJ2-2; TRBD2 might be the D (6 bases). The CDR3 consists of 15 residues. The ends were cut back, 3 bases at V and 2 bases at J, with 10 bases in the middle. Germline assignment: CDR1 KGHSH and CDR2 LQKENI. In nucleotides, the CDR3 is TGTGCCAGCTCACCCGGGACTCGAAACACCGGGGAGCTGTTTTTT. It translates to CASSPGTRNTGELFF.

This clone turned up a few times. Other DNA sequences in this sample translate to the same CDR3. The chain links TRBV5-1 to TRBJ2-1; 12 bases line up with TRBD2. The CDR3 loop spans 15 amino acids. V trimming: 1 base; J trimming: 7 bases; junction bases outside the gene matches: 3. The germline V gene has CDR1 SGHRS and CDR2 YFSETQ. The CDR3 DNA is TGCGCCAGCAGCTTGCCTAGCGGGGGGGCAAATGAGCAGTTCTTC. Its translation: CASSLPSGGANEQFF.

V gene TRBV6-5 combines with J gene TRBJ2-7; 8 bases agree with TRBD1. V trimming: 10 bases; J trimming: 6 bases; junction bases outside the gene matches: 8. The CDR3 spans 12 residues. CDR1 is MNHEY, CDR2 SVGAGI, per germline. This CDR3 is CAIRQGQGEQYV. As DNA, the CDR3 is TGTGCCATTCGACAGGGGCAGGGCGAGCAGTACGTC.

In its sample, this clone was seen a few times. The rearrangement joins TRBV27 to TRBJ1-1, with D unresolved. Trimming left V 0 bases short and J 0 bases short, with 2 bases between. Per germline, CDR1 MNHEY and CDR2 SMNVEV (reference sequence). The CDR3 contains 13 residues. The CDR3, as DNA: TGTGCCAGCAGTTTATCACTGAACACTGAAGCTTTCTTT. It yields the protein CASSLSLNTEAFF.

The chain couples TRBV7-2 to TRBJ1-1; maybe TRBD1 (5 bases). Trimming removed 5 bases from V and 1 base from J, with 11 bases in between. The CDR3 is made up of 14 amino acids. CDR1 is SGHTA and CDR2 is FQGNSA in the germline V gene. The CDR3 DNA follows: TGTGCCAGCAGCCTAGGGGCTTGGAACACTGAAGCTTTCTTT. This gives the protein CASSLGAWNTEAFF.

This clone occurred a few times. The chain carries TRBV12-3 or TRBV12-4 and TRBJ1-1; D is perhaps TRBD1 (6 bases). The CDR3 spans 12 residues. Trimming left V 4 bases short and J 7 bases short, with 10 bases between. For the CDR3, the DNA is TGTGCCAGCAGTTCGGGACAATATGAAGCTTTCTTT. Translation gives CASSSGQYEAFF.

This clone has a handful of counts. This CDR3 reads CASRTRTGELFF. The CDR3 region has the DNA TGTGCCAGCAGGACCAGAACCGGGGAGCTGTTTTTT. The rearrangement uses TRBV7-2 and TRBJ2-2; no firm D call. The CDR3 contains 12 residues. Germline V gives CDR1 SGHTA, CDR2 FQGNSA. V was clipped by 6 bases and J by 5 bases, with 7 bases between them.

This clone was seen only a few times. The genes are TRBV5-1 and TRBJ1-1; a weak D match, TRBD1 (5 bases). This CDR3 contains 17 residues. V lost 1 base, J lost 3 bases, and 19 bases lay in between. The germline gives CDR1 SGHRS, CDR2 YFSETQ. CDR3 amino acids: CASSLYGRTWGDTEAFF. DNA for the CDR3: TGCGCCAGCAGCTTGTACGGCAGGACATGGGGGGACACTGAAGCTTTCTTT.